What follows is one T cell receptor beta chain and its context. The antigen remains unidentified. TCRdb's copy holds only in-frame clones and misses some; the assay was immunoSEQ multiplex PCR. The sample consists of approximately 120,000 clones, roughly 93% of them appearing once. CDR1 and CDR2 from the germline V gene are SNHLY and FYNNEI. This CDR3 contains 14 residues. The V and J ends lost 7 bases and 8 bases respectively, with 20 bases between them. These data come from a study of cytomegalovirus exposure and HLA in healthy donors. Study conclusions and caveats: A subsequent analysis found that TCR clusters from the first cohort also tended to co-occur in the approximately 130 validation repertoires, with around 94% of cluster scores above 0.

The material sequenced was PBMCs. The sequence came from a woman under 30 in good health and CMV-seronegative. This chain uses TRBV2 with TRBJ1-2; D is ambiguous. The CDR3 protein is CASKIESARGGYTF. DNA for the CDR3: TGTGCCAGCAAGATCGAATCGGCCCGGGGAGGCTACACCTTC.